This entry describes one TCR beta chain. Antigen: not known. Method: immunoSEQ multiplex PCR; TCRdb's copy keeps in-frame clones and lacks some. The sample includes approximately 20,000 clones, about 80% of them seen just once. Germline V gives CDR1 SNHLY, CDR2 FYNNEI. Trimming took off 8 bases at V and 6 bases at J, with 8 bases between the two ends. The CDR3 has 10 amino acids. This specimen comes from a study of T cell responses to AZD1222 COVID-19 vaccine. Study-wide background: Analysis merged second doses at about 4 or about 12 weeks. Study observations and caveats: Spike-specific TCR repertoires showed rising breadth and depth after two AZD1222 doses.

The V gene is TRBV2, the J gene TRBJ2-7; the D is unclear. This sequence was found in an adult in good health. Sequences were derived from peripheral blood, sampled on day 0 of AZD1222 vaccination. The CDR3 protein is CASGQVEQYF. The CDR3 nucleotides are TGTGCCAGCGGGCAGGTCGAGCAGTACTTC.